Listed below are T cell receptor beta chains from one sample, sequenced in a study of cytomegalovirus exposure and HLA in healthy donors. Clones were read by immunoSEQ multiplex PCR, and TCRdb kept only the in-frame ones, dropping some. The sample consists of around 160,000 clones, about 77% of them appearing once. The sample consisted of PBMCs. Receptors were obtained from a man aged 18 to 30 in good health and CMV-seropositive. Both conserved end residues are part of each CDR3. D genes are given only for firm matches. Expanded clones are given a class, and other clones once, few, many or no size at all.

>TRBJ1-1|NA|NA|TRBV6-1
TGTGCCAGCAGTGAGTATACAGGGCTGCGGGCTTTCTTT
CASSEYTGLRAFF
>TRBJ1-1|NA|NA|TRBV5-4
TGTGCCAGCAGCTTACAGACGAACACTGAAGCTTTCTTT
CASSLQTNTEAFF
>TRBJ1-3|NA|NA|TRBV7-2
TGTGCCAGCAGCTTAGGGGGTCAGGGGCTCTCTGGAAACACCATATATTTT
CASSLGGQGLSGNTIYF
>TRBJ1-1|NA|NA|TRBV2
TGTGCCAGCGGGGGGATAAGGAGGTCGAACACTGAAGCTTTCTTT
CASGGIRRSNTEAFF
>TRBJ1-1|NA|NA|TRBV13
TGTGCCAGCAGCTTAGCGGGGGAGGGCACTGAAGCTTTCTTT
CASSLAGEGTEAFF
>TRBJ1-5|NA|once|TRBV28
TGTGCCAGCAGCTTTAATAGCAATCAGCCCCAGCATTTT
CASSFNSNQPQHF
>TRBJ2-1|NA|NA|TRBV19
TGTGCCAGTAGACCCACGCGGGACTCCGAGCCCGGGGAGCAGTTCTTC
CASRPTRDSEPGEQFF
>TRBJ2-7|NA|NA|TRBV7-9
TGTGCCAGCAGCCCAGGTGTTAACGAGCAGTACTTC
CASSPGVNEQYF
>TRBJ2-6|NA|NA|TRBV5-4
TGTGCCAGCAGCCCCCGGGGGTCCGGGGCCAACGTCCTGACTTTC
CASSPRGSGANVLTF
>TRBJ1-1|NA|NA|TRBV7-3
TGTGCCAGCAGCTCCACATCCCGGGTCCAGAACACTGAAGCTTTCTTT
CASSSTSRVQNTEAFF
>TRBJ1-4|TRBD1|NA|TRBV6-1
TGTGCCAGCAGTGAGAGACAGGGCGGAAATGAAAAACTGTTTTTT
CASSERQGGNEKLFF
>TRBJ2-1|TRBD2|NA|TRBV7-8
TGTGCCAGCAGCTTAGTCCCAGCGGGAGACACATTGAGCTCCTACAATGAGCAGTTCTTC
CASSLVPAGDTLSSYNEQFF
>TRBJ2-1|TRBD2|once|TRBV10-3
TGTGCCATCAGGACTAGCGGGGACTACAATGAGCAGTTCTTC
CAIRTSGDYNEQFF
>TRBJ1-4|NA|NA|TRBV6-5
TGTGCCAGCAGTTATGGGGGGGAAAATGAAAAACTGTTTTTT
CASSYGGENEKLFF
>TRBJ2-7|TRBD2|few|TRBV29-1
TGCAGCGTCCTCTGGAGGGAGGGGCTTGGCGAGCAGTACTTC
CSVLWREGLGEQYF
>TRBJ2-5|NA|NA|TRBV6-5
TGTGCCAGCAGTTCTACGGACAGACAAGAGACCCAGTACTTC
CASSSTDRQETQYF
>TRBJ1-5|NA|NA|TRBV15
TGTGCCACCAGCGAAACAGGGAGGGTAAATCAGCCCCAGCATTTT
CATSETGRVNQPQHF
>TRBJ1-1|NA|NA|TRBV11-2
TGTGCCAGCAGCACCCCGGAGTTGAACACTGAAGCTTTCTTT
CASSTPELNTEAFF
>TRBJ2-3|NA|NA|TRBV5-6
TGTGCCAGCAGCTTGGGAGGGCCTACGCAGTATTTT
CASSLGGPTQYF
>TRBJ2-7|TRBD1|few|TRBV5-1
TGCGCCAGCAGCTTAGATGGGACAGGGGACGTGCCGTACTTC
CASSLDGTGDVPYF
>TRBJ2-5|NA|NA|TRBV6-1
TGTGCCAGCAGTCTACAGGGAGAAGAGACCCAGTACTTC
CASSLQGEETQYF
>TRBJ1-2|NA|NA|TRBV5-1
TGCGCCAGCAGCTTGGACGCGGCTACACTCTATGGCTACACCTTC
CASSLDAATLYGYTF
>TRBJ2-2|NA|NA|TRBV6-6
NA
CASSSSGTGELFF
>TRBJ2-7|NA|NA|TRBV7-2
TGTGCCAGCAGCTTAAAGGTAAACACCGGAGGGAATGTCTACGAGCAGTACTTC
CASSLKVNTGGNVYEQYF
>TRBJ1-1|TRBD1|NA|TRBV30
TGTGCCTGGAACAGGGGCGGAGGGACTGAAGCTTTCTTT
CAWNRGGGTEAFF
>TRBJ2-1|TRBD2|NA|TRBV15
TGTGCCACCAGCAGAGCTGGGGGGGGCTCCTACAATGAGCAGTTCTTC
CATSRAGGGSYNEQFF
>TRBJ1-1|TRBD1|NA|TRBV27
TGTGCCAGCAGTTCGCAGGGGGGCATGAACACTGAAGCTTTCTTT
CASSSQGGMNTEAFF
>TRBJ2-7|NA|NA|TRBV7-2
TGTGCCAGCAGCTTATCCGTAGCGTCGAACCCTAAGGTCGAGCAGTACTTC
CASSLSVASNPKVEQYF
>TRBJ1-2|NA|NA|TRBV5-1
TGCGCCAGCAGCTTGGTGGGGGCTGACTATGGCTACACCTTC
CASSLVGADYGYTF
>TRBJ2-4|TRBD2|NA|TRBV28
TGTGCCAGCACCTTCTCTAGCGGGGGCATAGCCAAAAACATTCAGTACTTC
CASTFSSGGIAKNIQYF
>TRBJ2-2|NA|NA|TRBV7-2
TGTGCCAGCAGCTTAGGTCCGTTCACCGGGGAGCTGTTTTTT
CASSLGPFTGELFF
>TRBJ2-1|TRBD2|NA|TRBV27
TGTGCCAGCCGTGGACTAGCGGGAGGGGAGGAGCAGTTCTTC
CASRGLAGGEEQFF
>TRBJ2-3|NA|NA|TRBV7-2
TGTGCCAGCAGTTATACTAGTGGGGGGACAGATACGCAGTATTTT
CASSYTSGGTDTQYF
>TRBJ2-1|TRBD1|NA|TRBV7-6
TGTGCCAGCAGCCTTTCCAGGGGGTGGGAGCAGTTCTTC
CASSLSRGWEQFF
>TRBJ2-1|NA|few|TRBV18
TGTGCCAGCTCACTCCCCGGTGGTGAGCAGTTCTTC
CASSLPGGEQFF
>TRBJ1-1|TRBD1|NA|TRBV29-1
TGCAGCGTTGAAGAATTCGGACAGGGGGACACTGAAGCTTTCTTT
CSVEEFGQGDTEAFF
>TRBJ2-5|TRBD2|NA|TRBV28
TGTGCCAGCAGTTTCTATATAGCGGGAGAAGAGACCCAGTACTTC
CASSFYIAGEETQYF
>TRBJ2-1|TRBD2|once|TRBV5-1
TGCGCCAGCAGCTTCCCGACTAGCGGGAAGGATGAGCAGTTCTTC
CASSFPTSGKDEQFF
>TRBJ2-7|NA|NA|TRBV4-1
TGCGCCAGCAGCCAAGTAGAGACTCCCACCTACGAGCAGTACTTC
CASSQVETPTYEQYF
>TRBJ2-1|TRBD1|NA|TRBV7-9
TGTGCCAGCAGCCAGGACAGGGTATTGGAGCAGTTCTTC
CASSQDRVLEQFF
>TRBJ2-1|TRBD2|NA|TRBV19
TGTGCCAGTAGTAAAAGGACTAGCGGGAGATACAATGAGCAGTTCTTC
CASSKRTSGRYNEQFF
>TRBJ2-1|TRBD2|few|TRBV6-5
TGTGCCAGCAGTTACTCCGGGACTAGTGGGGGGGAGGAGCAGTTCTTC
CASSYSGTSGGEEQFF
>TRBJ2-3|NA|NA|TRBV10-3
TGTGCCATCAGTGACCAGTGGGGGGGCACAGATACGCAGTATTTT
CAISDQWGGTDTQYF
>TRBJ2-1|NA|NA|TRBV27
TGTGCCAGCAGTTTTCTCCCCGTGGTGGGGGGGCAGAATGAGCAGTTCTTC
CASSFLPVVGGQNEQFF
>TRBJ2-1|TRBD1|NA|TRBV29-1
TGCAGCGTTGGGACAGGGTGGGGTAGCGCCAATGAGCAGTTCTTC
CSVGTGWGSANEQFF
>TRBJ1-1|TRBD1|NA|TRBV5-1
TGCGCCAGCAGGCGGGACAGTTCAATGAACACTGAAGCTTTCTTT
CASRRDSSMNTEAFF
>TRBJ1-2|NA|NA|TRBV6-5
TGTGCCAGCAGTTACCACAGTAGAGAGACTAACTATGGCTACACCTTC
CASSYHSRETNYGYTF
>TRBJ2-4|TRBD2|once|TRBV5-1
TGCGCCAGCAGCTTGGACAAGCGGGGAAACATTCAGTACTTC
CASSLDKRGNIQYF
>TRBJ2-5|NA|NA|TRBV19
TGTGCCAGTAGTATAGATCCGAGGGCGTCGGAGACCCAGTACTTC
CASSIDPRASETQYF
>TRBJ1-1|NA|NA|TRBV7-2
TGTGCCAGCAGCTCTACCGCCCGAAACACTGAAGCTTTCTTT
CASSSTARNTEAFF
>TRBJ2-2|NA|NA|TRBV6-5
TGTGCCAGCAGATCAGCGAACACCGGGGAGCTGTTTTTT
CASRSANTGELFF
>TRBJ2-7|NA|NA|TRBV11-2
TGTGCCAGCAGCTGGGGAGCGGGCTACGAGCAGTACTTC
CASSWGAGYEQYF
>TRBJ1-2|TRBD1|NA|TRBV28
TGTGCCAGCAGTTTACCCCGGGACAGGGGGCCGGGGTATGGCTACACCTTC
CASSLPRDRGPGYGYTF